Listed here is a single TCR beta chain. Antigen: not known. Sequence at one end of the junction differs from germline and may be a read error. This entry comes from a study of T cell repertoires in ileal Crohn's disease. Findings and caveats of the study: High-frequency clones were more common in sorted CD8 than CD4 cells. Every patient over 26.8% clonality showed endoscopic recurrence. Compared with non-smokers, active smokers at surgery showed more clonal expansions.

TCRdb's table, derived via immunoSEQ multiplex PCR, lists solely in-frame clones and lacks some. The data hold 15,000 to 20,000 clones, with just over 85% observed a single time. The germline V gene has CDR1 SGHRS and CDR2 YFSETQ. The CDR3 sequence is 14 residues long. Sequenced sample: ileal tissue. The V call is TRBV5-1, the J call TRBJ2-2; possibly TRBD2 for D (5 bases). The sequence was collected from an adult with Crohn's disease. The CDR3 DNA reads TGCGCCAGCGGCTTGGGGAGAAACACCGGGGAGCTGTTTTTT. It specifies CASGLGRNTGELFF.